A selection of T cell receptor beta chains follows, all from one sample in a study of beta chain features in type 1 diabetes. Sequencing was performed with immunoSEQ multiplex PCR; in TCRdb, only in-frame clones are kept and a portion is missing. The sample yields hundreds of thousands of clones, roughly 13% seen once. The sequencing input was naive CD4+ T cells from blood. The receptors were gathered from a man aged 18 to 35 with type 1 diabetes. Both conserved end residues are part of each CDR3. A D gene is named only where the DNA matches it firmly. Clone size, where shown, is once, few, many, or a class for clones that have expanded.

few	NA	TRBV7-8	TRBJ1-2	TGTGCCAGCAGCTTAAGTGGCAGGGACTATGGCTACACCTTC	CASSLSGRDYGYTF
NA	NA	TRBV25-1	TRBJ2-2	TGTGCCAGCAGTGACCAACGTTGGGTGAACACCGGGGAGCTGTTTTTT	CASSDQRWVNTGELFF
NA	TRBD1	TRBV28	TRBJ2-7	TGTGCCAGCAGCCGTATTGGGACAGGCCCTCTAGGTGGGCAGTACTTC	CASSRIGTGPLGGQYF
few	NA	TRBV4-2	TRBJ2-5	TGTGCCAGCAGCAAAGGGGCGGGGCCCCAAGAGACCCAGTACTTC	CASSKGAGPQETQYF
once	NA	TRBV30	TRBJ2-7	TGTGCCTGGAGTGGCTACAGAGGACCCACCTACGAGCAGTACTTC	CAWSGYRGPTYEQYF
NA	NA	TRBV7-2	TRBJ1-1	TGTGCCAGCAGCTTACAGGGGTTGAACACTGAAGCTTTCTTT	CASSLQGLNTEAFF
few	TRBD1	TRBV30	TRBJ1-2	TGTGCCTGGAGTGAGGTGGACAGGGGGTGGTATGGCTACACCTTC	CAWSEVDRGWYGYTF
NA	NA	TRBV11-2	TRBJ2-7	TGTGCCAGCAGCTTAGAAGGGGGTAACGAGCAGTACTTC	CASSLEGGNEQYF
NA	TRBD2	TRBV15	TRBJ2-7	TGTGCCACCAGCAGACCGGGACTAGCGAATGCCTACGAGCAGTACTTC	CATSRPGLANAYEQYF
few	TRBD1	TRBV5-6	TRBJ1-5	TGTGCCAGCAGTGATACAGGGGACCCTCAGCCCCAGCATTTT	CASSDTGDPQPQHF
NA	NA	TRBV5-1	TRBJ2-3	TGCGCCAGCAGCTTGGCGGCCTCTCTGTCAGATACGCAGTATTTT	CASSLAASLSDTQYF
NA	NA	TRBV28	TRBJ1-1	TGTGCCAGCGGCCCGGGCCAGTACACTGAAGCTTTCTTT	CASGPGQYTEAFF
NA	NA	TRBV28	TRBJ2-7	TGTGCCAGCACGGCAGGGTCCTACGAGCAGTACTTC	CASTAGSYEQYF
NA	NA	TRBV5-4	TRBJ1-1	TGTGCCAGCAGCTTGGGCGTGCGAGTGAACACTGAAGCTTTCTTT	CASSLGVRVNTEAFF
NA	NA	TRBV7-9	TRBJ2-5	TGTGCCAGCAGCCTACAGTTATTAGCTGCCCAAGAGACCCAGTACTTC	CASSLQLLAAQETQYF
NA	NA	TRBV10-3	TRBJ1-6	TGTGCCACCCAGAAGGATTATAATTCACCCCTCCACTTT	CATQKDYNSPLHF
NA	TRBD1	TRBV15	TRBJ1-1	TGTGCCACCAGCCGCGGGACAGGGTCGGAGTTCCAAGCTTTCTTT	CATSRGTGSEFQAFF
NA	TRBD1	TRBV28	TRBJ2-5	TGTGCCAGCAGGTCCTGGACAGGGGGCAAAGAGACCCAGTACTTC	CASRSWTGGKETQYF
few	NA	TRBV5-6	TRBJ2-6	TGTGCCAGCAGCTTTAAATCTGGGGCCAACGTCCTGACTTTC	CASSFKSGANVLTF
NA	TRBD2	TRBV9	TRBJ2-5	TGTGCCAGCAGCGTTGCTAGCGGGCAACCGTACCAAGAGACCCAGTACTTC	CASSVASGQPYQETQYF
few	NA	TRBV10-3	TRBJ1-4	TGTGCCATCAGTGAGTCGTTGGAAAAACTGTTTTTT	CAISESLEKLFF
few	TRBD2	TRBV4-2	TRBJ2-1	TGTGCCAGCAGCCAAGATCGGACTAGCGGCTTATACAATGAGCAGTTCTTC	CASSQDRTSGLYNEQFF
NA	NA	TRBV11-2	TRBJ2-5	TGTGCCAGCAGCTCGCCTAGGGAGACCCAGTACTTC	CASSSPRETQYF
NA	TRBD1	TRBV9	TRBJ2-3	TGTGCCAGCAGCGTGGGACAGGGAGGCACAGATACGCAGTATTTT	CASSVGQGGTDTQYF
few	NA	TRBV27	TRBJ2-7	TGTGCCAGCAGTCCGAAGGCCCTAGGTGCCTACGAGCAGTACTTC	CASSPKALGAYEQYF
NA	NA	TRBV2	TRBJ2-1	TGTGCCAGCAGTGACCCCAGTGGTGTGCAGTTCTTC	CASSDPSGVQFF
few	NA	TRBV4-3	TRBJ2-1	TGCGCCAGCAGCCAAGATCCCCGGGACCTACCATACAATGAGCAGTTCTTC	CASSQDPRDLPYNEQFF
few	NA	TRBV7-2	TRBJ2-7	TGTGCCAGCAGCCCGCGGAGGGACCACGAGCAGTACTTC	CASSPRRDHEQYF
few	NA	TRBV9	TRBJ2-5	TGTGCCAGCAGCGTAGTGGGTCTAGCTGAGACCCAGTACTTC	CASSVVGLAETQYF
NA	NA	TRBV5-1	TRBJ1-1	TGCGCCAGCAGCTTGGATGGACTCAGCACTGAAGCTTTCTTT	CASSLDGLSTEAFF
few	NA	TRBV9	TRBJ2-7	TGTGCCAGCAGCGTAGGGGGGAGCTACGAGCAGTACTTC	CASSVGGSYEQYF
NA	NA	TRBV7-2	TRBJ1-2	TGTGCCAGCAGCTTAATGGTTAGCCCTAACTATGGCTACACCTTC	CASSLMVSPNYGYTF
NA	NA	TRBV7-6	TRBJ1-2	TGTGCCAGCAGCCTGGGACCCTCCGAAGGGTATGGCTACACCTTC	CASSLGPSEGYGYTF
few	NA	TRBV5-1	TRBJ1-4	TGCGCCAGCAGCTTGAGGAACGGACCGACCCTTAATGAAAAACTGTTTTTT	CASSLRNGPTLNEKLFF
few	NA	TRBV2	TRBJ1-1	TGTGCCACCCAACCGGGGAGTAACACTGAAGCTTTCTTT	CATQPGSNTEAFF
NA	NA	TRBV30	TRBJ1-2	TGTGCCTGGGGCAGGTCAGGGACGAATGGCTACACCTTC	CAWGRSGTNGYTF
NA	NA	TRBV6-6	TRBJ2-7	TGTGCCAGCAGCACTCAGAGGGACCCCTACGAGCAGTACTTC	CASSTQRDPYEQYF
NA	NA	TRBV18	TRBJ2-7	TGTGCCAGCTCACCGCAGGACGGATACGAGCAGTACTTC	CASSPQDGYEQYF
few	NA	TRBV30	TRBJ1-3	TGTGCCTGGAGTGTCGACTCCAGCTCTGGAAACACCATATATTTT	CAWSVDSSSGNTIYF
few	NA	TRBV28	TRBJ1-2	TGTGCCAGCCGTTTGATGACCGGACAGTATTATGGCTACACCTTC	CASRLMTGQYYGYTF
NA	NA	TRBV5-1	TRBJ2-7	TGCGCCAGCAGCGAACAGACAGGCTACGAGCAGTACTTC	CASSEQTGYEQYF
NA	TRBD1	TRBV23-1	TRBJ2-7	TGCGCCAGCAGTCAATCTCCTCGACAGGGATCCTACGAGCAGTACTTC	CASSQSPRQGSYEQYF
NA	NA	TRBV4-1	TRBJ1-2	TGCGCCAGCACCCCAGGAGGGGACTATGGCTACACCTTC	CASTPGGDYGYTF
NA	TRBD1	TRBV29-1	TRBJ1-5	TGCAGCGTGGTACAGGGGGACTTCAATCAGCCCCAGCATTTT	CSVVQGDFNQPQHF
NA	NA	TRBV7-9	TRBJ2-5	TGTGCCAGCAGCTTAGGGTCCAGCCAAGAGACCCAGTACTTC	CASSLGSSQETQYF